This T cell receptor beta chain was obtained from a study of blood T cell repertoires in COVID-19. Using immunoSEQ multiplex PCR, the repertoire was profiled, and TCRdb retains in-frame clones only, with some absent. The table shows 55,000 to 75,000 clones, with roughly 90% occurring only once. CDR1 and CDR2 (germline): SGHTA, FQGNSA. The CDR3 contains 15 residues. The trim removed 3 bases at V and 6 bases at J, leaving 8 bases unmatched. The clonotype was recovered from a man aged 55-75 years with acute or convalescent COVID-19. The V call is TRBV7-2, the J call TRBJ1-1; 9 positions match TRBD1. The sample taken for sequencing was peripheral blood. The CDR3: CASSLTRDRVAEAFF. The CDR3 nucleotides read TGTGCCAGCAGCTTGACTCGGGACAGGGTCGCTGAAGCTTTCTTT. Full variable domain (remainder filled in from reference TRBV7-2 and TRBJ1-1): GAGVSQSPSNKVTEKGKDVELRCDPISGHTALYWYRQSLGQGLEFLIYFQGNSAPDKSGLPSDRFSAERTGGSVSTLTIQRTQQEDSAVYLCASSLTRDRVAEAFFGQGTRLTVV.